These T cell receptor beta chains were read from a single sample in a study of CD8 T cells in Susac syndrome. TCRdb re-derived calls from the immunoSEQ multiplex PCR reads in MiXCR, one entry per CDR3 protein. The sample carries some 120,000 distinct CDR3 sequences, 91% recorded once. Sequencing used CD8+ T cells from PBMCs. Receptor source: a human donor with multiple sclerosis. The CDR3 runs from the conserved cysteine through the conserved F or W. A D gene is named only where the DNA matches it firmly. Clone size is given for some rows only: seen once, a few or many times, or a class if the clone is expanded.

clone size: -; V gene: TRBV18; J gene: TRBJ1-1; D gene: -; CDR3 protein: CASFREYTEAFF; CDR3 DNA: TGTGCCAGCTTCCGAGAGTACACTGAAGCTTTCTTT
clone size: -; V gene: TRBV19; J gene: TRBJ2-1; D gene: -; CDR3 protein: CASNSDRGSYNEQFF; CDR3 DNA: TGTGCCAGTAACTCCGACAGAGGGTCCTACAATGAGCAGTTCTTC
clone size: -; V gene: TRBV11-2; J gene: TRBJ2-7; D gene: -; CDR3 protein: CASSYSGKLYEQYF; CDR3 DNA: TGTGCCAGCTCCTATTCTGGGAAGCTCTACGAGCAGTACTTC
clone size: once; V gene: TRBV29-1; J gene: TRBJ1-1; D gene: -; CDR3 protein: CSVDRDTEAFF; CDR3 DNA: TGCAGCGTTGATCGGGACACTGAAGCTTTCTTT
clone size: -; V gene: TRBV10-3; J gene: TRBJ1-5; D gene: -; CDR3 protein: CAIQDSSNQPQHF; CDR3 DNA: TGTGCCATTCAAGACAGTAGCAATCAGCCCCAGCATTTT
clone size: -; V gene: TRBV12-3/TRBV12-4; J gene: TRBJ2-2; D gene: -; CDR3 protein: CASSPGTSPGELFF; CDR3 DNA: TGTGCCAGCAGCCCCGGGACCTCCCCCGGGGAGCTGTTTTTT
clone size: -; V gene: TRBV6-2/TRBV6-3; J gene: TRBJ1-2; D gene: -; CDR3 protein: CASSYSRVDGYTF; CDR3 DNA: TGTGCCAGCAGTTATAGCAGGGTGGATGGCTACACCTTC
clone size: once; V gene: TRBV6-5; J gene: TRBJ2-7; D gene: -; CDR3 protein: CASSSYPGVEQYF; CDR3 DNA: TGTGCCAGCAGTTCGTACCCAGGGGTCGAGCAGTACTTC
clone size: -; V gene: TRBV5-4; J gene: TRBJ2-1; D gene: TRBD1; CDR3 protein: CASSPDRRNEQFF; CDR3 DNA: TGTGCCAGCAGCCCGGACAGGAGGAATGAGCAGTTCTTC
clone size: -; V gene: TRBV4-1; J gene: TRBJ2-7; D gene: -; CDR3 protein: CASSQVSRSSYEQYF; CDR3 DNA: TGCGCCAGCAGCCAAGTTAGCAGGAGTTCCTACGAGCAGTACTTC
clone size: -; V gene: TRBV5-1; J gene: TRBJ2-3; D gene: TRBD1; CDR3 protein: CASSTRQGVTDTQYF; CDR3 DNA: TGCGCCAGCAGCACAAGACAGGGTGTGACAGATACGCAGTATTTT
clone size: -; V gene: TRBV5-6; J gene: TRBJ2-1; D gene: -; CDR3 protein: CASSLGQALYDEQFF; CDR3 DNA: TGTGCCAGCAGCTTGGGGCAGGCCCTATACGATGAGCAGTTCTTC
clone size: -; V gene: TRBV3-1; J gene: TRBJ2-7; D gene: TRBD2; CDR3 protein: CASSHLASGNHEQYF; CDR3 DNA: TGTGCCAGCAGCCACCTCGCTAGCGGGAACCACGAGCAGTACTTC
clone size: once; V gene: TRBV29-1; J gene: TRBJ2-1; D gene: -; CDR3 protein: CSVEDQGFYNEQFF; CDR3 DNA: TGCAGCGTTGAAGATCAGGGATTCTACAATGAGCAGTTCTTC
clone size: -; V gene: TRBV4-1; J gene: TRBJ2-5; D gene: -; CDR3 protein: CASSQLEGETQYF; CDR3 DNA: TGCGCCAGCAGCCAGTTGGAGGGGGAGACCCAGTACTTC
clone size: -; V gene: TRBV6-6; J gene: TRBJ1-1; D gene: -; CDR3 protein: CASSFPGTSGAEAFF; CDR3 DNA: TGTGCCAGCAGTTTTCCTGGGACCTCGGGGGCTGAAGCTTTCTTT
clone size: -; V gene: TRBV15; J gene: TRBJ2-1; D gene: TRBD2; CDR3 protein: CATSRVSGSGGEQFF; CDR3 DNA: TGTGCCACCAGCAGAGTGAGCGGGAGCGGCGGTGAGCAGTTCTTC
clone size: -; V gene: TRBV4-3; J gene: TRBJ2-1; D gene: -; CDR3 protein: CASSQGRVNTNEQFF; CDR3 DNA: TGCGCCAGCAGCCAGGGCAGGGTCAACACCAATGAGCAGTTCTTC
clone size: -; V gene: TRBV12-3/TRBV12-4; J gene: TRBJ2-7; D gene: -; CDR3 protein: CASSHPFYEQYF; CDR3 DNA: TGTGCCAGCAGCCACCCCTTCTACGAGCAGTACTTC
clone size: -; V gene: TRBV2; J gene: TRBJ2-1; D gene: -; CDR3 protein: CASRERYNEQFF; CDR3 DNA: TGTGCCAGCAGGGAAAGGTACAATGAGCAGTTCTTC
clone size: -; V gene: TRBV27; J gene: TRBJ1-5; D gene: -; CDR3 protein: CASSLGLPNQPQHF; CDR3 DNA: TGTGCCAGCAGTTTAGGGCTGCCTAATCAGCCCCAGCATTTT
clone size: -; V gene: TRBV30; J gene: TRBJ2-7; D gene: TRBD2; CDR3 protein: CASVPQRESYEQYF; CDR3 DNA: TGTGCCTCGGTCCCCCAGCGGGAGTCCTACGAGCAGTACTTC
clone size: once; V gene: TRBV28; J gene: TRBJ2-7; D gene: -; CDR3 protein: CASGFGSYEQYF; CDR3 DNA: TGTGCCAGCGGGTTTGGGTCCTACGAGCAGTACTTC
clone size: -; V gene: TRBV7-6; J gene: TRBJ1-5; D gene: -; CDR3 protein: CASSMEGFYSNQPQHF; CDR3 DNA: TGTGCCAGCAGCATGGAGGGGTTCTATAGCAATCAGCCCCAGCATTTT
clone size: -; V gene: TRBV5-6; J gene: TRBJ2-1; D gene: TRBD2; CDR3 protein: CASGPLAGVINEQFF; CDR3 DNA: TGTGCCAGCGGCCCACTAGCGGGAGTTATCAATGAGCAGTTCTTC